Presented here are 32 T cell receptor beta chains from one specimen sequenced in a study of blood T cell repertoires in COVID-19. Clones were sequenced by immunoSEQ multiplex PCR, and TCRdb holds only the in-frame ones, with some missing. The sample has about 250,000 clones, approximately 88% seen once; the top ten hold roughly 6%. Sequencing input: peripheral blood. These receptors were collected from a woman between 25 and 40 years old with COVID-19, enrolled during active disease.

The V gene is TRBV29-1, the J gene TRBJ2-2; 9 positions agree with TRBD2. V gave up 4 bases and J gave up 7 bases; unmatched junction bases: 7. Per germline, CDR1 SQVTM and CDR2 ANQGSEA. The CDR3 sequence is 14 residues long. The CDR3 region is CSVGSGRIGGELFF. CDR3 nucleotide sequence: TGCAGCGTTGGTAGCGGGAGAATCGGCGGGGAGCTGTTTTTT.

The chain couples TRBV7-2 to TRBJ1-2, with 7 nucleotides matching TRBD1. The CDR3 loop spans 15 amino acids. Germline trimming cut 5 bases from V and 2 bases from J; bases unmatched to any gene: 8. Germline V lookup: CDR1 SGHTA, CDR2 FQGNSA. The CDR3 region has the DNA TGTGCCAGCAGCCTCTCAGGGGGATTAAACTATGGCTACACCTTC. Translating gives CASSLSGGLNYGYTF.

The rearrangement links TRBV18 to TRBJ1-4, with D possibly TRBD1 on 5 matching bases. Germline assignment: CDR1 KGHSH and CDR2 LQKENI. The CDR3 runs to 14 residues. V dropped 5 bases and J dropped 8 bases, with 15 bases sitting between them. CDR3 sequence reads: CASSSQGPPEKLFF. CDR3 bases: TGTGCCAGCTCATCGCAGGGTCCACCGGAAAAACTGTTTTTT.

J is TRBJ2-1 and V is TRBV19; 10 positions match TRBD2. CDR1 is LNHDA and CDR2 is SQIVND in the germline V gene (reference sequence). With V trimmed by 1 base and J by 6 bases, 6 bases remained unmatched. The CDR3 runs to 16 residues. DNA for the CDR3: TGTGCCAGTAGTATAGTCGGAGCGGGAGGGGGCAATGAGCAGTTCTTC. It translates to CASSIVGAGGGNEQFF.

The rearrangement uses TRBV5-1 and TRBJ1-2; 9 bases agree with TRBD1. Trimming removed 2 bases from V and 8 bases from J; junction bases left unmatched: 7. CDR3 size: 14 residues. Germline CDR1 and CDR2: SGHRS and YFSETQ. CDR3 sequence (DNA): TGCGCCAGCAGCTTTTCTGGGACAGGGCAGGGCTACACCTTC. This translates into CASSFSGTGQGYTF.

The rearrangement joins TRBV6-1 to TRBJ1-3; D gene unclear. The CDR3 spans 16 residues. Trimming shortened V by 0 bases and J by 0 bases, and 9 bases separated the two germline ends. Per germline, CDR1 MNHNS and CDR2 SASEGT. CDR3 protein: CASSEATASSGNTIYF. CDR3 DNA: TGTGCCAGCAGTGAAGCAACAGCCAGCTCTGGAAACACCATATATTTT.

This chain links TRBV4-3 with TRBJ1-1; 10 nucleotides match TRBD1. Germline V gene sequence: CDR1 LGHNA, CDR2 YSLEER. The CDR3 has 14 residues. Losses at the gene ends were 0 bases for V and 6 bases for J; bases not matched to a gene: 1. DNA for the CDR3: TGCGCCAGCAGCCAAGAGACAGGGGGCCCTGAAGCTTTCTTT. It encodes CASSQETGGPEAFF.

J is TRBJ1-1 and V is TRBV5-1, with 8 bases matching TRBD1. This CDR3 spans 15 amino acids. V gave up 5 bases and J gave up 4 bases; unmatched junction bases: 10. The V gene's germline CDR1 is SGHRS and CDR2 YFSETQ. The CDR3 is CASSLRTGSGTEAFF. Written as DNA, the CDR3 is TGCGCCAGCAGTTTACGGACAGGGTCGGGCACTGAAGCTTTCTTT.

The chain combines TRBV6-1 with TRBJ2-5; TRBD2 might be the D (5 bases). Trimming removed 2 bases from V and 7 bases from J, with 8 bases in between. The CDR3 loop spans 12 amino acids. Germline CDR1 and CDR2: MNHNS and SASEGT. The CDR3 loop is CASSENGVTQYF. The CDR3 DNA follows: TGTGCCAGCAGTGAAAACGGGGTGACCCAGTACTTC.

J is TRBJ2-4 and V is TRBV4-1; D gene ambiguous. This CDR3 is built from 16 residues. Trimming pared 2 bases from V and 7 bases from J, leaving 18 bases between. Germline CDR1 reads MGHRA; CDR2 reads YSYEKL. The CDR3 sequence: CASSQPLTGRRNIQYF. CDR3 bases: TGCGCCAGCAGCCAACCCCTTACCGGTCGCAGGAACATTCAGTACTTC.

As concerns this clone: Other DNA sequences in the sample encode the same CDR3. The chain joins TRBV7-9 to TRBJ1-1, with D perhaps TRBD1 (6 bases). The CDR3 spans 13 residues. V was shortened by 2 bases and J by 3 bases, with 7 bases between the two germline ends. Germline assignment: CDR1 SEHNR and CDR2 FQNEAQ (reference sequence). CDR3 coding DNA: TGTGCCAGCAGCTTATCAGGGGACACTGAAGCTTTCTTT. It yields the protein CASSLSGDTEAFF.

V usage is TRBV6-5 and J usage is TRBJ2-5; weak D call: TRBD2 (5 bases). V was trimmed by 7 bases and J by 5 bases, leaving 11 bases between them. CDR1 is MNHEY and CDR2 is SVGAGI in the germline V gene. This CDR3 contains 12 residues. CDR3 nucleotide sequence: TGTGCCAGCATCTTGAGAGGGGAGACCCAGTACTTC. This sequence encodes CASILRGETQYF.

J is TRBJ2-3 and V is TRBV19; a possible D gene is TRBD2 (5 bases). The V end was cut by 6 bases, the J end by 1 base, with 8 bases between. Germline loops: CDR1 LNHDA, CDR2 SQIVND (reference sequence). This CDR3 spans 13 amino acids. The CDR3 bases are TGTGCCAGTAGGTGGACTGGCACAGATACGCAGTATTTT. This gives the protein CASRWTGTDTQYF.

The rearrangement links TRBV2 to TRBJ2-2; 11 nucleotides align to TRBD1. V lost 6 bases to trimming and J lost 5 bases; unmatched junction nucleotides: 5. This CDR3 has 15 residues. Germline values: CDR1 SNHLY, CDR2 FYNNEI. CDR3 sequence reads: CASRGTGGRTGELFF. CDR3 coding DNA: TGTGCCAGCAGAGGGACAGGGGGAAGGACCGGGGAGCTGTTTTTT.

The chain's CDR3 is CASSRTGWREQYF. For the CDR3, the DNA is TGTGCCAGCAGCCGGACAGGGTGGCGCGAGCAGTACTTC. The rearrangement links TRBV5-5 to TRBJ2-7, with 8 bases matching TRBD1. This CDR3 has 13 amino acids. Trimming removed 4 bases from V and 6 bases from J; junction bases left unmatched: 6. Germline loops: CDR1 SGHKS, CDR2 YYEKEE (reference sequence).

The genes are TRBV18 and TRBJ2-7, with D maybe TRBD1 (5 bases). CDR1 and CDR2 (germline): KGHSH, LQKENI. The CDR3 has 13 residues. Trimming removed 2 bases from V and 5 bases from J, with 10 bases in between. CDR3: CASSPGQGDEQYV. The CDR3 nucleotides read TGTGCCAGCTCACCAGGGCAGGGTGACGAGCAGTACGTC.

V usage is TRBV9 and J usage is TRBJ2-5, with 7 bases lining up with TRBD2. CDR1 SGDLS and CDR2 YYNGEE come from the germline V gene. The CDR3 consists of 14 residues. The J segment lost 5 bases and the V segment lost 3 bases, leaving 7 bases of the junction unmatched. Written as DNA, the CDR3 is TGTGCCAGCAGCGCCGTAGCGGGTCGGGAGACCCAGTACTTC. Its protein is CASSAVAGRETQYF. Variable domain in full (rest from reference TRBV9 and TRBJ2-5): DSGVTQTPKHLITATGQRVTLRCSPRSGDLSVYWYQQSLDQGLQFLIQYYNGEERAKGNILERFSAQQFPDLHSELNLSSLELGDSALYFCASSAVAGRETQYFGPGTRLLVL.

V usage is TRBV5-8 and J usage is TRBJ1-2; TRBD1 matches 8 bases. The CDR3 spans 17 residues. Germline V gene sequence: CDR1 SGHTS, CDR2 YDEGEE. With V trimmed by 4 bases and J by 3 bases, 14 bases remained unmatched. CDR3 residues: CASSLDRGSSPYYGYTF. CDR3 DNA: TGTGCCAGCAGCCTCGACAGGGGTTCCTCACCTTACTATGGCTACACCTTC. Looking up the rest from reference TRBV5-8 and TRBJ1-2 gives the full variable domain: EAGVTQSPTHLIKTRGQQATLRCSPISGHTSVYWYQQALGLGLQFLLWYDEGEERNRGNFPPRFSGRQFPNYSSELNVNALELEDSALYLCASSLDRGSSPYYGYTFGSGTRLTVV.

The chain carries TRBV3-1 (or the pseudogene TRBV3-2) and TRBJ2-7, with 13 positions matching TRBD2. V was clipped by 7 bases and J by 3 bases; unmatched bases: 3. The germline V gene has CDR1 LGHDT and CDR2 YNNKEL (reference sequence). This CDR3 contains 14 residues. The DNA for the CDR3 is TGTGCCAGCACCGGGACTAGCGGGGACTACGAGCAGTACTTC. It is translated as CASTGTSGDYEQYF.

V and J are TRBV3-1 (or the pseudogene TRBV3-2) and TRBJ1-2; 8 bases line up with TRBD1. Germline values: CDR1 LGHDT, CDR2 YNNKEL (reference sequence). With V trimmed by 3 bases and J by 7 bases, 13 bases remained unmatched. This CDR3 contains 16 residues. The CDR3 sequence is CASSHRTGPVRFGYTF. The CDR3 DNA reads TGTGCCAGCAGCCATAGGACAGGGCCAGTCAGGTTTGGCTACACCTTC.

J is TRBJ2-2 and V is TRBV5-8, with 7 bases that match TRBD1. CDR1 and CDR2 from the germline V gene are SGHTS and YDEGEE. J lost 6 bases, V lost 0 bases, and 11 bases had no gene match. The CDR3 length is 17 residues. The CDR3 loop reads CASSLVFGDSAPGELFF. CDR3 in DNA: TGTGCCAGCAGCTTGGTCTTTGGGGACAGCGCGCCCGGGGAGCTGTTTTTT.

The chain uses TRBV5-6 and TRBJ2-3, with TRBD1 as a possible D gene (5 bases). The CDR3 length is 14 residues. Germline V gives CDR1 SGHDT, CDR2 YYEEEE. Trimming left V 0 bases short and J 4 bases short, with 9 bases between. The CDR3 region has the DNA TGTGCCAGCAGCTTGGGCAGGGCCGCAGATACGCAGTATTTT. It encodes CASSLGRAADTQYF.

The chain recombines TRBV15 with TRBJ1-3; 12 bases are a match to TRBD1. Germline V gene lookup returns CDR1 LNHNV and CDR2 YYDKDF (reference sequence). This CDR3 has 18 residues. The J segment lost 4 bases and the V segment lost 4 bases, leaving 11 bases of the junction unmatched. In nucleotides, the CDR3 is TGTGCCACCAGCAAACCCTTACGGGACAGGGGGCCCGGAAACACCATATATTTT. Amino acids: CATSKPLRDRGPGNTIYF.

A single count supports this clone. The V and J genes are TRBV6-5 and TRBJ2-7; the D gene is possibly TRBD1 (5 bases). This CDR3 is built from 15 residues. V was pared by 0 bases and J by 4 bases, with 13 bases between. Germline values: CDR1 MNHEY, CDR2 SVGAGI. This CDR3 reads CASSYSSGRAYEQYF. The CDR3 nucleotides are TGTGCCAGCAGTTACTCGAGTGGCAGGGCGTACGAGCAGTACTTC.

The genes are TRBV14 and TRBJ1-2; 7 bases agree with TRBD1. Germline-derived CDR1 and CDR2 are SGHDN and FVKESK. Unmatched junction bases numbered 9, after V lost 2 bases and J lost 9 bases. The CDR3 length is 14 residues. CDR3 DNA: TGTGCCAGCAGCCAATCTGGGACAGCACGGAGCTACACCTTC. Translating it yields CASSQSGTARSYTF.

This clone was detected only once. The V gene is TRBV6-5, the J gene TRBJ2-1; weak D call: TRBD1 (6 bases). Germline values: CDR1 MNHEY, CDR2 SVGAGI. V was clipped by 10 bases and J by 1 base, with 14 bases between them. The CDR3 extends over 14 amino acids. The CDR3 coding sequence is TGTGCCACCACACAGGGACCGTCCTACAATGAGCAGTTCTTC. This encodes CATTQGPSYNEQFF.

The chain links TRBV25-1 to TRBJ2-7; maybe TRBD2 (7 bases). V was cut by 2 bases and J by 4 bases, with 21 bases left in between. CDR3 length equals 17 residues. From germline, CDR1 is MGHDK and CDR2 SYGVNS. The CDR3 is CASSEISGGPDGYEQYF. DNA of the CDR3: TGTGCCAGCAGTGAAATATCGGGGGGCCCGGATGGGTACGAGCAGTACTTC.

The chain combines TRBV5-1 with TRBJ2-7, with TRBD1 identical over 8 bases. CDR3 length: 15 amino acids. Germline V CDR1 and CDR2: SGHRS, YFSETQ. J lost 6 bases, V lost 3 bases, and 11 bases had no gene match. The CDR3 DNA is TGCGCCAGCAGCTCCACTCCGACAGGGGTTGGCGAGCAGTACTTC. Translated, it gives CASSSTPTGVGEQYF.

A note on this clone: The sample holds other DNA sequences that translate to the same CDR3. The CDR3 sequence is CASSLGSGTYEQYV. CDR3 nucleotides: TGTGCCAGCAGCTTAGGGTCGGGGACCTACGAGCAGTACGTC. The gene calls are TRBV7-8 and TRBJ2-7; D may be TRBD2 (5 bases). CDR1 is SGHVS and CDR2 is FQNEAQ in the germline V gene. V lost 1 base to trimming and J lost 2 bases, with 9 bases between them. The CDR3 spans 14 residues.

V is TRBV10-3 and J is TRBJ1-2; D not certain. The CDR3 is made up of 13 amino acids. Deletions cut 5 bases from V and 8 bases from J, with 15 bases between. Looked up from germline, CDR1 is ENHRY and CDR2 is SYGVKD. The DNA of the CDR3 is TGTGCCATCAGTCTTCAGGCGACGGCCGGCTACACCTTC. This sequence encodes CAISLQATAGYTF.

Worth noting for this clone: The identical CDR3 is also encoded by other nucleotide sequences in the sample. This sequence joins TRBV4-3 and TRBJ2-2; 13 nucleotides match TRBD2. The trim removed 4 bases at V and 5 bases at J, leaving 4 bases unmatched. CDR1 is LGHNA, CDR2 YSLEER, per germline. This CDR3 is built from 16 residues. The CDR3 DNA sequence: TGCGCCAGCAGCCCATGGACTAGCGGGGGTACCGGGGAGCTGTTTTTT. It yields the protein CASSPWTSGGTGELFF.

This clone has only a few counts. The V gene is TRBV9, the J gene TRBJ1-2; 7 bases match TRBD1. This CDR3 spans 15 amino acids. CDR1 is SGDLS and CDR2 is YYNGEE in the germline V gene. After removal of 0 bases from V and 4 bases from J, the junction contained 6 bases not matched to a gene. The CDR3 loop is CASSVGTGRLYGYTF. DNA for the CDR3: TGTGCCAGCAGCGTAGGGACAGGCCGACTCTATGGCTACACCTTC.